Listed below are T cell receptor beta chains from one sample, sequenced in a study of blood T cell repertoires in COVID-19. Method: immunoSEQ multiplex PCR; TCRdb's copy keeps in-frame clones and lacks some. The repertoire has about 250,000 clones, about 80% of them found once; the top ten carry approximately 9.1%. Sequencing used peripheral blood. The receptors originated from an elderly man with acute or convalescent COVID-19. Each CDR3 is given with its conserved first and last residue. The order of the fields is V gene, clone size, J gene, D gene, CDR3 DNA, CDR3 protein. The D gene is left open where the match is weak. Not every row has a clone size; where given, it reads once, few, many or a size class.

TRBV4-2	.	TRBJ1-4	TRBD1	TGTGCCAGCAGCCATCAGGACAGGAATAATGAAAAACTGTTTTTT	CASSHQDRNNEKLFF
TRBV6-1	.	TRBJ2-7	TRBD1	TGTGCCAGCAGTGCGAGGACCGGGACAGGGGGACCTAGCTCCTACGAGCAGTACTTC	CASSARTGTGGPSSYEQYF
TRBV19	.	TRBJ1-6	TRBD1	TGTGCCAGTAGCTGGGACAGTAATTCACCCCTCCACTTT	CASSWDSNSPLHF
TRBV19	.	TRBJ2-3	.	TGTGCCAGTAGTATTATCCGGACTTTTAAGAGCACAGATACGCAGTATTTT	CASSIIRTFKSTDTQYF
TRBV30	few	TRBJ1-5	.	TGTGCCTGGAGTTCGAGGGTGGGCAATCAGCCCCAGCATTTT	CAWSSRVGNQPQHF
TRBV9	.	TRBJ2-7	TRBD2	TGTGCCAGCAGCTCCGGACTAGCGGGTCACGAGCAGTACTTC	CASSSGLAGHEQYF
TRBV11-2	.	TRBJ2-7	TRBD1	TGTGCCAGCAGCGTCAGACAGGGATTGAGGACCTACGAGCAGTACTTC	CASSVRQGLRTYEQYF
TRBV5-5	.	TRBJ1-5	.	TGTGCCAGCAGCTTAGGAGGTTTTGGCAATCAGCCCCAGCATTTT	CASSLGGFGNQPQHF
TRBV6-1	.	TRBJ2-1	.	TGTGCCAGCAGTGAAGAGGACTTATCGACCAATGAGCAGTTCTTC	CASSEEDLSTNEQFF
TRBV7-3	few	TRBJ1-1	TRBD1	TGTGCCAGCAGCTTATCCCCCGACAGGGAGTCTGAAGCTTTCTTT	CASSLSPDRESEAFF
TRBV2	many	TRBJ2-7	.	TGTGCCAGCAGCGGAACTAGAAACGAGCAGTACTTC	CASSGTRNEQYF
TRBV5-1	.	TRBJ1-1	.	TGCGCCAGCAGCTTGGGACAGAGAAACACTGAAGCTTTCTTT	CASSLGQRNTEAFF
TRBV29-1	.	TRBJ2-3	TRBD1	TGCAGCGTCGGCTATGCCGGGACAGGGGGAACGTGGGATACGCAGTATTTT	CSVGYAGTGGTWDTQYF
TRBV5-1	.	TRBJ1-1	.	TGCGCCAGCAGCTTTGGGCCGAGTCGAGCTTTCTTT	CASSFGPSRAFF
TRBV7-6	.	TRBJ1-5	.	TGTGCCAGCAGCTTAGGTCCTCTCGTAAATAGCAATCAGCCCCAGCATTTT	CASSLGPLVNSNQPQHF
TRBV3-1/TRBV3-2	.	TRBJ1-1	TRBD1	TGTGCCAGCAGATCGACAGGGAAGGTGGGGAGTGCTTTCTTT	CASRSTGKVGSAFF
TRBV24-1	.	TRBJ2-7	TRBD1	TGTGCCACCAGTGATTCACAGGGGCCTGCCTACGAGCAGTACTTC	CATSDSQGPAYEQYF
TRBV5-1	.	TRBJ2-1	TRBD2	TGCGCCAGCAGCTTGGTTCCGGGACTAGCGGGGGAAGAGCAGTTCTTC	CASSLVPGLAGEEQFF
TRBV7-9	.	TRBJ1-2	.	TGTGCCAGCAGCGCCTACCTTTTGGACAGCGTCTATGGCTACACCTTC	CASSAYLLDSVYGYTF
TRBV7-2	once	TRBJ1-2	TRBD1	TGTGCCAGCAGCTCACGGGGACAGGGGAAGGACTATGGCTACACCTTC	CASSSRGQGKDYGYTF
TRBV6-6	few	TRBJ1-5	.	TGTGCCAGCGGGGGGAGCAATCAGCCCCAGCATTTT	CASGGSNQPQHF
TRBV5-1	.	TRBJ2-4	TRBD1	TGCGCCAGCAGCTTAGGGGACAGGGCCAACATTCAGTACTTC	CASSLGDRANIQYF
TRBV7-8	.	TRBJ1-1	TRBD1	TGTGCCAGCAGCTTAGAACAGGGGGCTGTGGGAACTGAAGCTTTCTTT	CASSLEQGAVGTEAFF
TRBV7-9	.	TRBJ1-4	TRBD1	TGTGCCAGCGGAGGACAGGGGGCTCTTGCAACTAATGAAAAACTGTTTTTT	CASGGQGALATNEKLFF
TRBV24-1	.	TRBJ2-5	.	TGTGCCACCAGTCGATTCACCGGGACACCGAAAATCTCAGAGACCCAGTACTTC	CATSRFTGTPKISETQYF
TRBV19	.	TRBJ1-3	.	TGTGCCAGTAGGGAGCAGGGGAACCCTGGAAACACCATATATTTT	CASREQGNPGNTIYF
TRBV15	.	TRBJ2-1	TRBD2	TGTGCCACCAGCAGAGATAGCGGGTACAATGAGCAGTTCTTC	CATSRDSGYNEQFF
TRBV5-6	.	TRBJ1-5	TRBD1	TGTGCCAGCAGCCGGGGACAGTGGAACCAGCCCCAGCATTTT	CASSRGQWNQPQHF
TRBV2	once	TRBJ2-3	TRBD1	TGTGCCAGCAGTTTGACAGGGAGCACAGATACGCAGTATTTT	CASSLTGSTDTQYF
TRBV7-8	.	TRBJ2-1	.	TGTGCCAGCAGCGATGGGGCAGCCAGGCTCGATGAGCAGTTCTTC	CASSDGAARLDEQFF
TRBV29-1	.	TRBJ2-3	TRBD1	TGCAGCGCCCCCCGCGGGACAGGGGGCACAGATACGCAGTATTTT	CSAPRGTGGTDTQYF
TRBV12-3/TRBV12-4	.	TRBJ2-7	.	TGTGCCAGCAGTTTAACGGGTTCCTACGAGCAGTACTTC	CASSLTGSYEQYF
TRBV5-1	once	TRBJ2-1	TRBD1	TGCGCCAGCAGCTTGGTACAGGACAGGGCTTCTGCTGAGCAGTTCTTC	CASSLVQDRASAEQFF
TRBV27	.	TRBJ1-2	.	TGTGCCAGCAGTTTTGGTAGCCGGCCGAACTATGGCTACACCTTC	CASSFGSRPNYGYTF
TRBV7-6	once	TRBJ1-3	.	TGTGCCAGCAGCTCGGAGCAGGGGTTGATGGACTCTGGAAACACCATATATTTT	CASSSEQGLMDSGNTIYF
TRBV24-1	.	TRBJ2-3	TRBD1	TGTGCCACCAGTGATCCCGTGGTCCGGACAGGGGGCGATACGCAGTATTTT	CATSDPVVRTGGDTQYF
TRBV27	.	TRBJ2-7	.	TGTGCCAGCAGTTTCGTTTCAGGGAACTACGAGCAGTACTTC	CASSFVSGNYEQYF